This is a list of T cell receptor beta chains from one sample in a study of shared clonotypes between healthy human individuals. Measured with immunoSEQ multiplex PCR; TCRdb has only the in-frame clones, and not every one. The sample holds about 480,000 clones, almost 80% seen once. Sequenced: PBMCs. The receptors here all came from a woman in her thirties or forties in good health. Some clones in this sample may be carry-over from other donors' samples. Both conserved end residues are part of each CDR3. The order of the fields is D gene, V gene, J gene, clone size, CDR3 DNA, CDR3 protein. D genes are given only for firm matches. Clone size is not always given. Where it is, it says once, few, many or a class for expanded clones.

TRBD2	TRBV28	TRBJ2-1	NA	TGTGCCAGCAGTCCAAACCGGTGGGGGAGGCGGGAGCTCAATGAGCAGTTCTTC	CASSPNRWGRRELNEQFF
NA	TRBV19	TRBJ2-3	NA	TGTGCCAGTAGTATCGTCGATACGCAGTATTTT	CASSIVDTQYF
NA	TRBV5-4	TRBJ2-5	once	TGTGCCAGCAGCCTAGACGGGGCTATCGGTGAGACCCAGTACTTC	CASSLDGAIGETQYF
NA	TRBV4-2	TRBJ2-7	NA	TGTGCCAGCAGCCAAGATCGGTCGGTGAAGTACGAGCAGTACTTC	CASSQDRSVKYEQYF
NA	TRBV27	TRBJ2-6	NA	TGTGCCAGCAGTCAGAGCTCTGGGGCCAACGTCCTGACTTTC	CASSQSSGANVLTF
TRBD1	TRBV19	TRBJ1-2	NA	TGTGCCAGTAGTAGCCGGGACAGGGGGCGTCTCTATGGCTACACCTTC	CASSSRDRGRLYGYTF
NA	TRBV7-2	TRBJ1-3	NA	TGTGCCAGCAGCCCTCGGGGTTTAGGAAACACCATATATTTT	CASSPRGLGNTIYF
NA	TRBV7-9	TRBJ1-2	NA	TGTGCCAGCAGCCGCGGCGGGAACTATGGCTACACCTTC	CASSRGGNYGYTF
NA	TRBV7-9	TRBJ2-7	NA	TGTGCCAGCAGCTTAGTCTCGGCATACGAGCAGTACTTC	CASSLVSAYEQYF
NA	TRBV7-9	TRBJ2-2	NA	TGTGCCAGCAGCTTAGAAACGAACACCGGGGAGCTGTTTTTT	CASSLETNTGELFF
TRBD1	TRBV18	TRBJ1-2	NA	TGTGCCAGCTCACCACCCGGGACAGTAGCTAACTATGGCTACACCTTC	CASSPPGTVANYGYTF
TRBD1	TRBV11-2	TRBJ2-3	NA	TGTGCCAGCAGCTTAGACGGGACAGGGGGCTGGGGACCTGACGCAGATACGCAGTATTTT	CASSLDGTGGWGPDADTQYF
NA	TRBV4-2	TRBJ2-7	many	TGTGCCAGCAGCCAAGTACGAGGACAGTCTCTCTCCTACGAGCAGTACTTC	CASSQVRGQSLSYEQYF
TRBD2	TRBV7-3	TRBJ2-5	NA	TGTGCCAGCAGCTGGCCGGGACTAGCGGGAACCCAAGAGACCCAGTACTTC	CASSWPGLAGTQETQYF
TRBD2	TRBV18	TRBJ2-5	NA	TGTGCCAGCTCACTAAGACTAGCGGGAGGGGATACGCCAGAGACCCAGTACTTC	CASSLRLAGGDTPETQYF
NA	TRBV7-9	TRBJ1-2	NA	TGTGCCAGCAGCTTAGAGCCGGTTGGCTACACCTTC	CASSLEPVGYTF
NA	TRBV9	TRBJ2-2	NA	TGTGCCAGCAGTCTCCACGGGGACACCGGGGAGCTGTTTTTT	CASSLHGDTGELFF
NA	TRBV4-1	TRBJ1-2	NA	TGCGCCAGCAGCCAACCCAGCACAAAACCCGGGACCCACTATGGCTACACCTTC	CASSQPSTKPGTHYGYTF
NA	TRBV4-1	TRBJ2-2	NA	TGCGCCAGCAGCCAGGTCGGGAGAGGGGTTATCGGGGAGCTGTTTTTT	CASSQVGRGVIGELFF
NA	TRBV11-2	TRBJ1-1	NA	TGTGCCAGCAGCCTCTCACAGAACACTGAAGCTTTCTTT	CASSLSQNTEAFF
TRBD2	TRBV9	TRBJ2-5	once	TGTGCCAGCAGCGACCTAGCGGGATGGGGGGAGACCCAGTACTTC	CASSDLAGWGETQYF
NA	TRBV12-1	TRBJ1-1	NA	TGTGCCAGCAGCTTTGGGACAGGAGGCAGAGTGTTCACTGAAGCTTTCTTT	CASSFGTGGRVFTEAFF
TRBD1	TRBV6-5	TRBJ2-7	NA	TGTGCCAGCAGTCGCTATACGACAGGGGACGAGCAGTACTTC	CASSRYTTGDEQYF
NA	TRBV11-2	TRBJ2-5	once	TGTGCCAGCAGCTGGGGGGCGAGCGGGCAGTACTTC	CASSWGASGQYF
TRBD2	TRBV9	TRBJ2-1	NA	TGTGCCAGCAGCCTATCGACTAGCGGGAGCGATGAGCAGTTCTTC	CASSLSTSGSDEQFF
TRBD2	TRBV7-2	TRBJ2-1	NA	TGTGCCAGCAGCTCAACTAGCGGGATCTACAATGAGCAGTTCTTC	CASSSTSGIYNEQFF
NA	TRBV18	TRBJ2-7	NA	TGTGCCAGCTCACCTAATACAGGGCTCCCGGGCGAGCAGTACTTC	CASSPNTGLPGEQYF
NA	TRBV6-1	TRBJ1-1	NA	TGTGCCAGCAGTGAAGCCTTGATCGGGGGCACTGAAGCTTTCTTT	CASSEALIGGTEAFF
TRBD1	TRBV11-2	TRBJ2-1	NA	TGTGCCAGCAGCTCCCGGGACAGAGACTACAATGAGCAGTTCTTC	CASSSRDRDYNEQFF
NA	TRBV18	TRBJ2-7	NA	TGTGCCAGCTCACTATCAGGGGCGTCGGACGAGCAGTACTTC	CASSLSGASDEQYF
TRBD2	TRBV7-8	TRBJ2-1	NA	TGTGCCAGCAGCTTGCGGGAGGAGGGTGAGCAGTTCTTC	CASSLREEGEQFF
TRBD1	TRBV28	TRBJ1-2	NA	TGTGCCAGCAGTCGGACAGGGAAGAGTGGGTATGGCTACACCTTC	CASSRTGKSGYGYTF
TRBD2	TRBV7-2	TRBJ2-7	NA	TGTGCCAGCAGCCGGACTAGTTCAACCTACGAGCAGTACTTC	CASSRTSSTYEQYF
NA	TRBV7-9	TRBJ1-1	NA	TGTGCCAGCAGCGTGACAGCCATGAACACTGAAGCTTTCTTT	CASSVTAMNTEAFF
NA	TRBV10-3	TRBJ2-7	NA	TGTGCCATCAGTGATAAGGGGGGCGGAACCTACGAGCAGTACTTC	CAISDKGGGTYEQYF
NA	TRBV10-2	TRBJ2-2	NA	TGCGCCAGCAGTGAGTCGAAGGGGACCGGGGAGCTGTTTTTT	CASSESKGTGELFF
NA	TRBV11-3	TRBJ2-7	NA	TGTGCCAGCAGCTTAGAACGGATCGGCGGGGAGCAGTACTTC	CASSLERIGGEQYF
NA	TRBV5-4	TRBJ2-1	NA	TGTGCCAGCAGCCCTAGCCCAATCCGAGGGACCCCCAATGAGCAGTTCTTC	CASSPSPIRGTPNEQFF
NA	TRBV5-6	TRBJ2-7	NA	TGTGCCAGCAGCCGGTACAGGTTAAGGTCCTACGAGCAGTACTTC	CASSRYRLRSYEQYF
NA	TRBV29-1	TRBJ2-6	many	TGCAGCGTTTTCCGGGACATCGACTCTGGGGCCAACGTCCTGACTTTC	CSVFRDIDSGANVLTF
TRBD1	TRBV5-5	TRBJ1-4	once	TGTGCCAGCAGCTTGGGACAGGGGCTGGAAAAACTGTTTTTT	CASSLGQGLEKLFF
NA	TRBV6-5	TRBJ2-5	NA	TGTGCCAGCGAGACCTCGCTGGGGATAAAGACCCAGTACTTC	CASETSLGIKTQYF
TRBD1	TRBV28	TRBJ1-1	NA	TGTGCCAGCGCTACCTTGGGACAGCCCACTGAAGCTTTCTTT	CASATLGQPTEAFF
TRBD1	TRBV27	TRBJ2-7	NA	TGTGCCAGCAGTTTACGACAGGACAGGGGGTACGAGCAGTACTTC	CASSLRQDRGYEQYF
NA	TRBV13	TRBJ2-3	NA	TGTGCCAGCAGCTTAGGACGGGAGCTAGCCACAGATACGCAGTATTTT	CASSLGRELATDTQYF
TRBD1	TRBV7-9	TRBJ2-5	NA	TGTGCCAGCAGCCGGTACAGGGGGGAACCTGGAGAGACCCAGTACTTC	CASSRYRGEPGETQYF
TRBD2	TRBV7-2	TRBJ2-5	few	TGTGCCAGCAGCTTAGGACTAGCGGGAAGCCAAGAGACCCAGTACTTC	CASSLGLAGSQETQYF
TRBD1	TRBV7-2	TRBJ1-2	NA	TGTGCCAGCAGCCTTACGACAGGGTCTACCTATGGCTACACCTTC	CASSLTTGSTYGYTF
TRBD2	TRBV14	TRBJ2-7	NA	TGTGCCAGCAGCCAACCGGCTAGCGGGTCCTACGAGCAGTACTTC	CASSQPASGSYEQYF
NA	TRBV28	TRBJ2-7	NA	TGTGCCAGCCTCTCGACGGGAGCCTACGAGCAGTACTTC	CASLSTGAYEQYF
TRBD1	TRBV5-1	TRBJ2-1	many	TGCGCCAGCAGCTTAACGGACAGGGTCGATGAGCAGTTCTTC	CASSLTDRVDEQFF
NA	TRBV28	TRBJ2-3	NA	TGTGCCAGCAGTTTGGAGGGGCAGGGCACAGATACGCAGTATTTT	CASSLEGQGTDTQYF
NA	TRBV21-1	TRBJ2-2	NA	TGTGCCAGCAAGTCCCGGAAAGCGGGAGGTACGAACACCGGGGAGCTGTTTTTT	CASKSRKAGGTNTGELFF